This T cell receptor (beta chain) was observed in a study of cytomegalovirus exposure and HLA in healthy donors (dated by TCRdb to about 2017). General notes on the study: An earlier analysis of approximately 640 of the donors reported about 250 Gb of sequence data and around 110 million unique TCR beta sequences from about 180 million T cells. An early release that covered fewer than 800 HLA-typed donors contained 300 to 350 gigabases of sequencing data and 85 million to 100 million unique TCR sequences. Of the 300 to 500 genotyped donors, over 80% were placed in the genetic ancestry cluster associated with self-reported Caucasian donors. The study aimed to test whether cataloging public T cell receptors could reveal signatures of past pathogen exposure. The study used immunosequencing to profile the T cell repertoires of approximately 690 subjects and linked those repertoires to cytomegalovirus serostatus. Besides the first cohort of 550 to 750 subjects, a separate validation cohort made up of 120 different subjects was used. To predict cytomegalovirus infection status, the study brought together high-throughput TCR immunosequencing, statistical association of individual TCRs with disease status, and machine learning. In a later analysis, previously published TCR beta repertoires from 670 or so donors were re-analyzed and high-resolution HLA genotyping was added so that TCR occurrence patterns could be studied. Rather than using new phenotypic data, the later analysis identified candidate immune exposures from TCR beta sequences and from how often those sequences occurred across donors. In an earlier analysis of about 590 of the donors, high-throughput TCR beta sequencing was used to judge whether each TCR beta V gene segment behaved as functional or pseudogenic. Donor age, sex, ethnicity and CMV serostatus were compiled together with the repertoire data. A later genetic analysis used genome-wide SNP genotypes for about 65% of the roughly 670 donors, treating that subset as a discovery cohort. All discovery cohort repertoires had been generated using a single sequencing platform. Both class I and class II loci were covered by HLA typing, at four-digit resolution. The number of donors typed differed by locus, with roughly 620-630 for A, B, C, DRB1 and DQB1, approximately 500 for DQA1, about 610 for DPA1, and 472 for DPB1. A handful of DR-DQ haplotypes were handled as single units for association and clustering because linkage in the cohort was strong. On average, about 240,000 unique TCR beta nucleotide sequences were sequenced per donor among 350 to 400 genotyped donors of the cohort, with roughly a sixth of those sequences being non-productive.

The cohort was made up of approximately 700 healthy bone marrow donors. At the time of sampling, every cohort member was nominally healthy, though immune exposures that went unrecorded were likely present. The donor was CMV seropositive and was included in the group of about 290 seropositive cohort members. Each donor provided a peripheral blood sample, and peripheral blood mononuclear cells were used for TCR beta sequencing. The Qiagen DNeasy Blood Extraction Kit was used to extract genomic DNA from the blood cell samples. The paper's findings and limits, for the study overall: The classifier was reported to diagnose cytomegalovirus status with high specificity and sensitivity in both the original and validation cohorts. In a later analysis, TCR association rates were found to vary across HLA loci, with the most associated TCRs seen for DRB1 alleles and the fewest for HLA-C alleles. A cluster of highly shared sequence variants was judged likely to represent a technical artifact of the sequencing pipeline. A later analysis found that HLA-associated TCR beta chains were more clonally expanded and had lower generation probabilities than equally common non-associated chains. The presence/absence analyses assumed that sequencing depth was roughly uniform across donors, and that assumption may not be true. A further reported finding was that TCR beta sequences accurately predicted the HLA-A and HLA-B alleles for most subjects in the first cohort. This cohort had only TCR beta chains sequenced, and the lack of alpha or paired-chain data limited which features could be detected. In a later analysis, over 15,000 TCR beta sequences were associated with specific HLA alleles at a false discovery rate of 0.05. Across donors, most TCR sequences were observed very rarely, whereas some public TCRs were present in many individuals. V-gene and J-gene trimming of TCR beta chains was associated with a missense DCLRE1C variant in a later genetic analysis, and the association was replicated in an independent cohort. Some IMGT-functional V segments, including TRBV6-2 and TRBV6-3, could not be distinguished by the 87-base-pair reads and were therefore excluded. A later analysis reported that several top co-occurrence clusters appeared linked to parvovirus B19, influenza, CMV and Epstein-Barr virus. Because counts were too low, under 20 rarely observed V segments, including chromosome 9 orphons, were left out of the earlier analysis of several hundred of the donors. The study listed 150 to 200 TCR beta chains as associated with cytomegalovirus. According to a later analysis, most CMV-associated TCR beta chains appeared to be HLA-restricted, and the HLA associations seemed to be driven largely by CMV exposure. Because HLA typing was missing for some donors at each locus, association tests included only the typed subset. Compared with the roughly 700-donor mean, donors in an Asian-associated ancestry cluster had fewer N-insertions in productive TCRs, according to a later genetic analysis. Broadly in line with IMGT annotations, most TCR beta V segments showed up in productive rearrangements about 87% or about 30% of the time in an earlier analysis of around 600 of the donors. Linkage disequilibrium might explain the correlated functional status among segregating V segments, but an unknown experimental factor could not be excluded. For the cohort, immune exposure information was limited to CMV serostatus. According to the authors, the approach could potentially be generalized to other disease states and immunological phenotypes. In vitro tests confirmed that three of the cytomegalovirus-associated TCR beta chains recognize cytomegalovirus antigens. Assigning TCR associations to individual alleles was difficult when HLA alleles, especially DR and DQ, strongly co-occurred.

V loses 4 bases of germline sequence and J loses 8 bases, and the interval between the two ends is 16 bases. The germline V gene supplies CDR1 SGDLS and CDR2 YYNGEE. The CDR3 has 14 amino acids, counting the end cysteine and phenylalanine. The retained sequence is limited to the CDR3, 42 bases, with the frame set at the first base. Receptors were amplified or captured by the immunoSEQ multiplex PCR assay. The multiplex PCR relied on a mix of 60 forward primers for TCR Vbeta segments and 13 reverse primers for TCR Jbeta segments. The CDR3 region of rearranged TCR beta genes was amplified from genomic DNA by a multiplex PCR assay. The amplified TCR beta libraries were sequenced on the Illumina HiSeq System as 87-base-pair reads. The authors' analysis ran thus. Across the 670 or so repertoires, a later analysis counted tens of millions of unique TCR beta chains, roughly 11 million of which were shared by at least two donors. Raw reads were error-corrected and collapsed into unique sequences with a nearest-neighbor algorithm that merged closely related sequences to remove PCR and sequencing errors. V, D and J gene segments were assigned by aligning CDR3 sequences to IMGT reference sequences. For a sequence to be retained, at least a six-nucleotide match to both a V gene segment and a J gene segment was required. Rearrangements were classified as productive when the CDR3 lacked stop codons and remained in frame with V and J, and all other rearrangements were classified as non-productive. CDR3 was defined according to IMGT convention as the region running from the second conserved V-encoded cysteine to the conserved J-encoded phenylalanine. The earlier analysis of 500 to 650 of the donors excluded any sequence lacking an unambiguous match to a single V gene segment. In an earlier analysis of several hundred of the donors, V segments were called functional above 56.7% productive rearrangements and were called segregating when the between-donor standard deviation exceeded 5%. A statistical classification framework was built for diagnosing cytomegalovirus status from the catalog of TCR beta chain sequences. A later analysis assigned V and J genes by comparing TCR nucleotide sequences with IMGT/GENE-DB human TR gene sequences. Using the TCRdist pipeline, a later analysis assigned CDR3 sequences along with most-parsimonious VDJ recombination scenarios. A later analysis defined each TCR beta chain by its CDR3 amino acid sequence plus V-gene family, and excluded reads lacking a unique V-gene family. In a later analysis, nearly 600 highly shared, low-generation-probability nucleotide sequences were removed to address suspected cross-contamination and a sequencing artifact. A later analysis calculated a clonal expansion index for each public chain from normalized within-repertoire ranks of inferred template counts. Generation probabilities in a later analysis came from a VDJ recombination model fitted to out-of-frame rearrangements, and those results were checked against IGoR. In a later analysis, TCR-TCR, TCR-HLA and TCR-CMV co-occurrence was scored with hypergeometric tests, and a repertoire-size bias correction was applied to TCR pairs. A later analysis estimated false discovery rates by permuting HLA or CMV assignments 20 times. In a later analysis, co-occurring TCRs were grouped with DBSCAN, and TCRdist sequence similarity was added when clustering was performed within HLA-allele-positive subsets. Co-occurrence clustering excluded repertoires with fewer than 30,000 or more than 120,000 public chains, plus five with anomalous nucleotide sharing. TCRdb took this table from immuneACCESS and kept in-frame rearrangements with V and J called. Such tables lack part of the clones; where checked against another copy, unresolved V genes explain under half of the gap, and the rest is unexplained. The DNA gave D and trimming, while V, J and clone size come from that table. The sample has roughly 150,000 clones on record, 75% of them singletons. The ten largest clones take up around 11% of the sample.

Of note for this clone: Its recognized antigen is unknown. Per-nucleotide qualities are absent, and no much larger clonotype sits a single base away.

The clonotype originates from a man younger than 35 in good health and CMV-seropositive. What was sequenced was PBMCs. This chain is built from TRBV9 and TRBJ2-1; the D gene is unclear. The nucleotide sequence is given as TGTGCCAGCAGCAGTGGGTTAGCATGGGATGAGCAGTTCTTC. This yields the protein CASSSGLAWDEQFF.